Here is one T cell receptor (beta chain) with its context. Its target is unknown. Germline CDR1 reads LGHDT; CDR2 reads YNNKEL (reference sequence). The V end was cut by 2 bases, the J end by 4 bases, with 14 bases between. The length of the CDR3 is 15 residues. The data stem from a study of vaccination effects on CD4 cells after COVID-19. Whole-study findings and limits: Small numbers of convalescent patients limited the study. It also lacked early post-infection timepoints. Infection-derived and vaccine-derived clones contracted markedly late after vaccination.

Using viral peptide pools, the ViraFEST assay grew out antigen-specific CD4+ T cells prior to sequencing. The authors isolated CD4+ T cells after ten to eleven days of culture. Nucleocapsid antibodies stayed negative before and after vaccination, showing no earlier SARS-CoV-2 infection. The culture medium for some 2 million PBMC per well included about 10 IU/ml IL-2 and around 9.8 ug/ml peptides. The protocol was immunoSEQ multiplex PCR, while the TCRdb copy is restricted to in-frame clones and leaves out a portion. The data show some 19,000 clones, around 70% seen once. This TCR came from a human donor who received a COVID-19 vaccine. Here the sequenced sample was CD4+ T cells from PBMCs cultured with HCoV-NL63 spike peptides, taken before COVID-19 vaccination. This chain links TRBV3-1 (or the pseudogene TRBV3-2) with TRBJ1-2; tentatively, D is TRBD1 (6 bases). CDR3 sequence reads: CASSQRRQVVYGYTF. CDR3 bases: TGTGCCAGCAGCCAACGTAGACAGGTCGTCTATGGCTACACCTTC.